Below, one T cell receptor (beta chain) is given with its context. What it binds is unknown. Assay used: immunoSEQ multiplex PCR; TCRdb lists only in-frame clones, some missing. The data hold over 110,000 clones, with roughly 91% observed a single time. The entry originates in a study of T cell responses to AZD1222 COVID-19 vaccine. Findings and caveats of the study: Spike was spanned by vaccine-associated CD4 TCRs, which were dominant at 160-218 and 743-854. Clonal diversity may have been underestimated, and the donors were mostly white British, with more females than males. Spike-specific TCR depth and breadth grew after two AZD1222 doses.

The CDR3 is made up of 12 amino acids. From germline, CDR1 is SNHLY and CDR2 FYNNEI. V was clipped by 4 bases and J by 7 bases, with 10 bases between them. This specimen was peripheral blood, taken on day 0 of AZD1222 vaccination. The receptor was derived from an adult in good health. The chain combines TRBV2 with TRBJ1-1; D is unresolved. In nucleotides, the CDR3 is TGTGCCAGCAGTGGGCAGAGCTTTGAAGCTTTCTTT. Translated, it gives CASSGQSFEAFF.